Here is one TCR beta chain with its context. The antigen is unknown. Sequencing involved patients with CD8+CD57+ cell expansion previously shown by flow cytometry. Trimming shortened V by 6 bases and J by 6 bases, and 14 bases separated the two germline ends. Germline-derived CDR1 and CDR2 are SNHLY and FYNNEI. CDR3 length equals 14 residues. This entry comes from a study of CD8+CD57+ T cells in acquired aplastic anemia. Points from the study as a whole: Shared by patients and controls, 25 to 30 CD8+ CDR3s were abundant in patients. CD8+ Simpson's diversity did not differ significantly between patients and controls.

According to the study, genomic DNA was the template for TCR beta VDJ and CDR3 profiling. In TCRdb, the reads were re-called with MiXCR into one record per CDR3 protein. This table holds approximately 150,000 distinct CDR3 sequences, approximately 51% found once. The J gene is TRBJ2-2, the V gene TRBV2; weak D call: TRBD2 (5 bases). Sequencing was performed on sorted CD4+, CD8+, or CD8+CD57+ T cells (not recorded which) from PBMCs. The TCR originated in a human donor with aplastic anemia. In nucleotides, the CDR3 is TGTGCCAGCAGGATGGACTTGGGCGCCGGGGAGCTGTTTTTT. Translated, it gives CASRMDLGAGELFF.